This TCR beta chain was retrieved from a study of blood T cell repertoires in COVID-19. Data came from immunoSEQ multiplex PCR; TCRdb stores just in-frame clones and leaves some out. The table has roughly 430,000 clones, around 90% seen once. This clone came up many times. Participants were aged about 18 to 90 years, lived in about 26 US areas, and enrolled virtually. Cohorts were assigned according to the clinical history that participants reported. This sequence was found in a middle-aged woman with acute COVID-19. The sample was PBMCs or T cells enriched from blood (not recorded which).

DNA for the CDR3: TGCGCCAGCAGTTGGACAGGAGACACAGATACGCAGTATTTT. This sequence encodes CASSWTGDTDTQYF. The V and J genes are TRBV5-1 and TRBJ2-3; 7 bases line up with TRBD1. The ends lost 5 bases at V and 2 bases at J; junction bases unmatched: 5. Germline loops: CDR1 SGHRS, CDR2 YFSETQ. The CDR3 totals 14 residues.